The next 13 T cell receptor beta chains were all read from a single sample in a study of OX40 agonist ivuxolimab in advanced cancers. Profiled with immunoSEQ multiplex PCR; TCRdb holds only in-frame clones, not every one. Of tens of thousands of clones listed, around 83% were seen once; the top ten hold 3.9%. This specimen consisted of CD4+ or CD8+ T cells sorted from blood, obtained in a trial of the OX40 agonist ivuxolimab. The source of these receptors is an adult with an advanced solid tumor such as melanoma, head and neck, liver or kidney cancer.

This clone has just a few counts. The chain employs TRBV12-5 and TRBJ2-5; D possibly corresponds to TRBD2 (6 bases). V shed 2 bases and J shed 3 bases, with 7 bases lying between them. CDR3 length equals 13 residues. Germline V CDR1 and CDR2: LGHNT, FRNRAP. CDR3 sequence reads: CASGLWGEETQYF. For the CDR3, the DNA is TGTGCTAGTGGTTTGTGGGGGGAAGAGACCCAGTACTTC.

This clone was counted once. This rearrangement joins TRBV2 to TRBJ1-2; 7 bases agree with TRBD1. The CDR3 length is 15 residues. In germline, CDR1 is SNHLY, CDR2 FYNNEI. The V and J ends lost 3 bases and 7 bases, in that order; junction bases with no gene match: 11. The CDR3 sequence is CASSDSIGTVTGYTF. In nucleotides, the CDR3 is TGTGCCAGCAGTGATTCAATTGGGACAGTTACTGGCTACACCTTC.

This chain connects TRBV4-3 to TRBJ1-3; no reliable D call. The germline V gene encodes CDR1 LGHNA and CDR2 YSLEER. CDR3 length: 13 amino acids. V lost 0 bases and J lost 15, with 15 bases in between. CDR3 nucleotide sequence: TGCGCCAGCAGCCAAGATCTTGAGGACGATCGATATTTT. Protein: CASSQDLEDDRYF.

Here the CDR3 reads CASSLRTGGTDTQYF. The DNA of the CDR3 is TGTGCCAGCTCACTGCGGACAGGAGGCACAGATACGCAGTATTTT. The chain uses TRBV18 and TRBJ2-3; TRBD1 matches at 7 bases. Germline trimming cut 4 bases from V and 1 base from J; bases unmatched to any gene: 5. This CDR3 has 15 amino acids. Germline V gene lookup returns CDR1 KGHSH and CDR2 LQKENI.

The CDR3 loop is CASSEEPVRTDTQYF. The CDR3 region has the DNA TGTGCCAGCAGTGAAGAACCCGTCCGCACAGATACGCAGTATTTT. The gene calls are TRBV6-1 and TRBJ2-3; D not resolved. Germline values: CDR1 MNHNS, CDR2 SASEGT. The V end lost 1 base, the J end lost 1 base, and 9 bases lay between the germline ends. The CDR3 loop spans 15 amino acids.

The V call is TRBV5-5, the J call TRBJ1-5; D gene unclear. Germline CDR1 and CDR2: SGHKS and YYEKEE (reference sequence). The CDR3 runs to 17 residues. The V end was cut by 0 bases, the J end by 5 bases, with 18 bases between. CDR3 protein: CASSLAILAVRDQPQHF. Here the CDR3 DNA reads TGTGCCAGCAGCTTGGCCATTTTGGCAGTAAGGGATCAGCCCCAGCATTTT. The full variable domain, in which reference TRBV5-5 and TRBJ1-5 provide the parts outside the CDR3, is DAGVTQSPTHLIKTRGQQVTLRCSPISGHKSVSWYQQVLGQGPQFIFQYYEKEERGRGNFPDRFSARQFPNYSSELNVNALLLGDSALYLCASSLAILAVRDQPQHFGDGTRLSIL.

The chain joins TRBV7-9 to TRBJ1-5; D gene unclear. This CDR3 is 12 amino acids long. Trimming left V 4 bases short and J 5 bases short, with 6 bases between. Germline CDR1 SEHNR, CDR2 FQNEAQ (reference sequence). The CDR3 DNA is TGTGCCAGCAGCTCTCAGGATCAGCCCCAGCATTTT. It yields the protein CASSSQDQPQHF.

The V call is TRBV11-1, the J call TRBJ2-5; 11 nucleotides agree with TRBD2. V shed 4 bases, J shed 5 bases, and the junction held 9 bases outside the gene matches. CDR1 SGHAT and CDR2 FQDESV come from the germline V gene (reference sequence). This CDR3 is 16 amino acids long. CDR3 protein: CASSSTLAGGRETQYF. CDR3 nucleotide sequence: TGTGCCAGCAGCTCCACCTTAGCGGGGGGGCGGGAGACCCAGTACTTC.

The rearrangement links TRBV6-1 to TRBJ2-1, with D perhaps TRBD1 or TRBD2 (5 bases each). The CDR3 is 12 amino acids. V lost 2 bases and J 10 bases, leaving 9 bases between the germline ends. Germline CDR1 MNHNS, CDR2 SASEGT. The CDR3, as DNA: TGTGCCAGCAGTGAAACGGGACGGGAGCAGTTCTTC. It is translated as CASSETGREQFF.

The CDR3 DNA sequence: TGTGCCATCAGTGACACTGACAGGTCGAACACTGAAGCTTTCTTT. Its translation is CAISDTDRSNTEAFF. The chain links TRBV10-3 to TRBJ1-1; the D gene is possibly TRBD1 (6 bases). Trimming shortened V by 3 bases and J by 1 base, and 12 bases separated the two germline ends. From germline, CDR1 is ENHRY and CDR2 SYGVKD. The CDR3 is made up of 15 amino acids.

This clone was recorded only once. The chain employs TRBV27 and TRBJ1-3, with D uncertain. The CDR3 has 13 residues. CDR1 is MNHEY, CDR2 SMNVEV, per germline (reference sequence). V lost 8 bases, J lost 4 bases, and 12 bases lay in between. Here the CDR3 reads CASRPTQGNTIYF. CDR3 bases: TGTGCCAGCCGCCCGACCCAGGGAAACACCATATATTTT.

This clone was detected once. CDR3 nucleotides: TGTGCCAGCAGCCAAGATCCGACCCTAATAGGGGGTGGCTACACCTTC. Translating it yields CASSQDPTLIGGGYTF. The V call is TRBV5-4, the J call TRBJ1-2; D might be TRBD1 (6 bases). V dropped 4 bases and J dropped 7 bases, with 23 bases sitting between them. This CDR3 contains 16 residues. Germline lookup yields CDR1 SGHNT and CDR2 YYREEE (reference sequence). The full variable domain, its missing parts supplied by reference TRBV5-4 and TRBJ1-2, is ETGVTQSPTHLIKTRGQQVTLRCSSQSGHNTVSWYQQALGQGPQFIFQYYREEENGRGNFPPRFSGLQFPNYSSELNVNALELDDSALYLCASSQDPTLIGGGYTFGSGTRLTVV.

The gene calls are TRBV28 and TRBJ1-5; D remains unclear. V lost 3 bases, J lost 2 bases, and 11 bases lay in between. CDR1 is MDHEN, CDR2 SYDVKM, per germline. The CDR3 totals 15 residues. CDR3: CASSFTVRGNQPQHF. The CDR3 DNA sequence: TGTGCCAGCAGTTTCACGGTTCGGGGCAATCAGCCCCAGCATTTT. Looking up the rest from reference TRBV28 and TRBJ1-5 gives the full variable domain: DVKVTQSSRYLVKRTGEKVFLECVQDMDHENMFWYRQDPGLGLRLIYFSYDVKMKEKGDIPEGYSVSREKKERFSLILESASTNQTSMYLCASSFTVRGNQPQHFGDGTRLSIL.